This TCR beta chain was documented in a study of cytomegalovirus exposure and HLA in healthy donors (dated 2017 in TCRdb). For the study in its entirety: An earlier analysis of 587 of the donors reported approximately 280 Gb of sequence data and around 110 million unique TCR beta sequences obtained from around 170 million T cells. The T cell repertoires of 700 or so subjects were profiled by immunosequencing and related to cytomegalovirus serostatus. Typing coverage varied by locus: about 620-630 donors for A, B, C, DRB1 and DQB1; more than 500 for DQA1; about 570 for DPA1; about 450 for DPB1. Roughly 5 DR-DQ haplotypes were handled as single units for association and clustering because linkage in the cohort was strong. An early release that covered several hundred HLA-typed donors contained approximately 300 gigabases of sequencing data and tens of millions of unique TCR sequences. To predict cytomegalovirus infection status, the study combined high-throughput TCR immunosequencing, statistical association of individual TCRs with disease status, and machine learning. All discovery cohort repertoires had been generated on a single sequencing platform. In a later analysis, previously published TCR beta repertoires from roughly 710 donors were re-analyzed and high-resolution HLA genotyping was added so that TCR occurrence patterns could be studied. Across about 370 genotyped donors of the cohort, an average of approximately 220,000 unique TCR beta nucleotide sequences per donor were sequenced, and 15% to 20% of those sequences were non-productive. The aim of the study was to test whether cataloging public T cell receptors could identify signatures of past pathogen exposure. Besides the first cohort of 666 subjects, a separate validation cohort made up of over 100 different subjects was used. An earlier analysis of some 500 of the donors applied high-throughput TCR beta sequencing to assess whether each TCR beta V gene segment acted as functional or pseudogenic. A later genetic analysis used genome-wide SNP genotypes for about 65% of the roughly 670 donors, treating that subset as a discovery cohort. The genetic ancestry cluster associated with self-reported Caucasian donors included 65% to 90% of the approximately 410 genotyped donors. HLA typing covered class I and class II loci at four-digit resolution. Rather than using new phenotypic data, the later analysis identified candidate immune exposures from TCR beta sequences and from how often those sequences occurred across donors. Donor age, sex, ethnicity and CMV serostatus were compiled together with the repertoire data. On the study overall, not on this receptor specifically: Correlated functional status among segregating V segments might reflect linkage disequilibrium, but an unknown experimental factor could not be ruled out. Because HLA typing was missing for some donors at each locus, association tests included only the typed subset. Because counts were too low, roughly 16 rarely observed V segments, including chromosome 9 orphons, were excluded from the earlier analysis of 587 of the donors. A cluster of highly shared sequence variants was judged likely to represent a technical artifact of the sequencing pipeline. In the study, around 160 TCR beta chains were listed as associated with cytomegalovirus. In a later analysis, around 17,000 TCR beta sequences were associated with specific HLA alleles at a false discovery rate of 0.05. According to a later analysis, TCR association rates differed among HLA loci, with DRB1 alleles showing the most associated TCRs and HLA-C alleles showing the fewest. Most TCR sequences were seen in very few donors, while some public TCRs were found in many individuals. In vitro tests confirmed that a few of the cytomegalovirus-associated TCR beta chains recognize cytomegalovirus antigens. Roughly uniform sequencing depth across donors was assumed in presence/absence analyses, although this assumption may not hold. According to a later analysis, most CMV-associated TCR beta chains appeared to be HLA-restricted, and the HLA associations seemed to be driven largely by CMV exposure. In a later genetic analysis, fewer N-insertions in productive TCRs were reported among donors in an Asian-associated ancestry cluster than the roughly 710-donor mean. The classifier was reported to diagnose cytomegalovirus status with high specificity and sensitivity in both the original and validation cohorts. The authors suggested that the approach could potentially be extended to other disease states and immunological phenotypes. In a later analysis, HLA-associated TCR beta chains showed more clonal expansion and lower generation probabilities than non-associated chains that were equally common. The cohort was sequenced for TCR beta chains only, and without alpha or paired-chain data the features that could be detected were limited. For the cohort, immune exposure information was limited to CMV serostatus. In a later analysis, several top co-occurrence clusters were reported to appear linked to parvovirus B19, influenza, CMV and Epstein-Barr virus. An earlier analysis of approximately 530 of the donors showed that most TCR beta V segments appeared in productive rearrangements either about 90% or about 30% of the time, which broadly matched IMGT annotations. The 87-base-pair reads could not distinguish some IMGT-functional V segments, including TRBV6-2 and TRBV6-3, so those segments were excluded. In a later genetic analysis, a missense DCLRE1C variant was associated with V-gene and J-gene trimming of TCR beta chains, and the association was replicated in an independent cohort. A further reported finding was that TCR beta sequences accurately predicted the HLA-A and HLA-B alleles for most subjects in the first cohort. When HLA alleles, especially DR and DQ, strongly co-occurred, TCR associations were difficult to assign to individual alleles.

Library preparation was by the immunoSEQ multiplex PCR assay. For the multiplex PCR, a mixture combining 60 forward primers for TCR Vbeta segments and 13 reverse primers for TCR Jbeta segments was used. A multiplex PCR assay on genomic DNA amplified the CDR3 region of rearranged TCR beta genes. On the Illumina HiSeq System, the amplified TCR beta libraries were sequenced as 87-base-pair reads. For the original study's pipeline: In a later analysis, 80 million or so unique TCR beta chains were counted across the roughly 700 repertoires, and roughly 10 million of these chains were shared by at least two donors. Raw reads were error-corrected and collapsed into unique sequences by a nearest-neighbor algorithm in which closely related sequences were merged to remove PCR and sequencing errors. Alignment of CDR3 sequences to IMGT reference sequences was used to assign V, D and J gene segments. For a sequence to be retained, a match of at least six nucleotides to both a V gene segment and a J gene segment was required. A rearrangement counted as productive if the CDR3 had no stop codons and remained in frame with V and J, and every other rearrangement counted as non-productive. CDR3 was defined according to IMGT convention as the region running from the second conserved V-encoded cysteine to the conserved J-encoded phenylalanine. The earlier analysis of about 570 of the donors excluded any sequence lacking an unambiguous match to a single V gene segment. An earlier analysis of just under 600 of the donors called V segments functional above 56.7% productive rearrangements and segregating when the between-donor standard deviation exceeded 5%. To diagnose cytomegalovirus status from the catalog of TCR beta chain sequences, a statistical classification framework was built. A later analysis assigned V and J genes by comparing TCR nucleotide sequences with IMGT/GENE-DB human TR gene sequences. In a later analysis, CDR3 sequences and most-parsimonious VDJ recombination scenarios were assigned using the TCRdist pipeline. A later analysis defined each TCR beta chain by its CDR3 amino acid sequence plus V-gene family, and excluded reads lacking a unique V-gene family. A later analysis removed several hundred highly shared, low-generation-probability nucleotide sequences to deal with suspected cross-contamination and a sequencing artifact. In a later analysis, a clonal expansion index was calculated for each public chain from normalized within-repertoire ranks of inferred template counts. In a later analysis, generation probabilities were computed with a VDJ recombination model fitted to out-of-frame rearrangements, and the resulting probabilities were checked against IGoR. Hypergeometric tests were used in a later analysis to score TCR-TCR, TCR-HLA and TCR-CMV co-occurrence, with a repertoire-size bias correction applied to the TCR pairs. In a later analysis, false discovery rates were estimated by permuting HLA or CMV assignments 20 times. In a later analysis, co-occurring TCRs were grouped with DBSCAN, and TCRdist sequence similarity was added when clustering was performed within HLA-allele-positive subsets. Repertoires with fewer than 30,000 or more than 120,000 public chains were left out of co-occurrence clustering, as were five repertoires with anomalous nucleotide sharing. Here the immuneACCESS table is served through TCRdb, limited to in-frame sequences with V and J called. Missing clones are a known gap in these copies; in checked studies unresolved V genes cover under half, and the rest lacks a known reason. That table is the source of V, J and clone size, and D and trimming were worked out from the DNA. The sample table contains over 200,000 clones; only one count was recorded for approximately 84% of them. About 0.58% of the sample rests with the top ten.

With respect to this clone: Its antigen is not yet known. Base qualities are not provided; no much larger clone lies one nucleotide away.

In total, over 600 healthy bone marrow donors made up the cohort. At the time of sampling, all cohort members were nominally healthy, though unrecorded immune exposures were likely present. The donor was CMV seronegative and was included in the group of several hundred seronegative cohort members. A peripheral blood sample was collected from each donor, and TCR beta sequencing was performed on peripheral blood mononuclear cells. The Qiagen DNeasy Blood Extraction Kit was used to extract genomic DNA from the blood cell samples. CDR1 and CDR2 were assigned from the germline V gene as SGHVS and FNYEAQ. V trim: 3 bases; J trim: 4 bases; unmatched bases: 3. Spanning cysteine to phenylalanine, the CDR3 consists of 16 amino acids. Of all the DNA, just the CDR3 is kept, 48 bases in frame from base 1.

In this chain, TRBV7-6 is recombined with TRBJ2-3; 14 central nucleotides agree with TRBD2. The receptor comes from a woman between 35 and 50 years old in good health and CMV-seronegative. Material: PBMCs. DNA sequence: TGTGCCAGCAGCTTGACTAGCGGGGGGGCGTCAGATACGCAGTATTTT. Translated, it reads CASSLTSGGASDTQYF.